This T cell receptor beta chain is from a study of identifying expanded T cells in peripheral blood. Germline loops: CDR1 SGHTA, CDR2 FQGNSA. This CDR3 comprises 14 residues. Trimming left V 5 bases short and J 8 bases short, with 18 bases between. Healthy donors had no documented immune events, such as infections, while sampled. Some clones are missing from TCRdb's copy, which holds only in-frame ones; the method was immunoSEQ multiplex PCR. The repertoire holds 70,000 to 100,000 clones, about 88% seen once, with roughly 3.9% in the top ten. V usage is TRBV7-2 and J usage is TRBJ1-2, with a tentative D call TRBD1 (6 bases). The source of this sequence is a person aged 18-69 years in good health. Input material: blood. CDR3 nucleotide sequence: TGTGCCAGCAGCCCGGCCCGGGGGGCCTTGGGCTACACCTTC. Amino acids: CASSPARGALGYTF.